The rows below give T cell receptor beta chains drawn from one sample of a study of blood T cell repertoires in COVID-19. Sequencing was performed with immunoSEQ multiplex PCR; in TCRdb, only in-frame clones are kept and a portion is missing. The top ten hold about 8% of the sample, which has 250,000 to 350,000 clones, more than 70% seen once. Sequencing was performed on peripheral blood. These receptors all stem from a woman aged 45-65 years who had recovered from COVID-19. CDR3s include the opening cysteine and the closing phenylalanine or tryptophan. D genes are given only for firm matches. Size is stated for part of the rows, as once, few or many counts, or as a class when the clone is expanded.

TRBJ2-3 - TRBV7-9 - TGTGCCAGCAGACCTACCCGGGACATAGATACGCAGTATTTT CASRPTRDIDTQYF
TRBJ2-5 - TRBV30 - TGTGCCTGGAGTGTTGGACTGAAAGAGACCCAGTACTTC CAWSVGLKETQYF
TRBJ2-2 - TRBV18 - TGTGCCAGCTACGGGGAAGCGAGCGCGATAACCGGGGAGCTGTTTTTT CASYGEASAITGELFF
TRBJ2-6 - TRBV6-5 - TGTGCCAGCAGTTACGCGGACAGTTCTGGGGCCAACGTCCTGACTTTC CASSYADSSGANVLTF
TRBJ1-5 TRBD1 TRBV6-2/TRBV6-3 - TGTGCCAGCAGTTCTCAGGGGGCCAATCAGCCCCAGCATTTT CASSSQGANQPQHF
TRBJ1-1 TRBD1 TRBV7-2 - TGTGCCAGCAGCCTGACAGGGGTGGTGACTGAAGCTTTCTTT CASSLTGVVTEAFF
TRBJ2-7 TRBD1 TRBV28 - TGTGCCAGCACCGACCGACAGGGGGCGAGGACCTACGAGCAGTACTTC CASTDRQGARTYEQYF
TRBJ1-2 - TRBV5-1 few TGCGCCAGCAGCCCCGGACAGACACCTAACTATGGCTACACCTTC CASSPGQTPNYGYTF
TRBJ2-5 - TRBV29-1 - TGCAGCGTTGTCATCCAAGAGACCCAGTACTTC CSVVIQETQYF
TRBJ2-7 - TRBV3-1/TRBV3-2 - TGTGCCAGCAGCCCTCCCTGGGCCGACGAGCAGTACTTC CASSPPWADEQYF
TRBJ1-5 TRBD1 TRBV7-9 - TGTGCCAGCAGCTTAGGACAGGGACCCTATCAGCCCCAGCATTTT CASSLGQGPYQPQHF
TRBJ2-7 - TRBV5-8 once TGTGCCAGCAGCTTGATGCCGGGAGCCGAGCAGTACTTC CASSLMPGAEQYF
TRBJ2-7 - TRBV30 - TGTGCCTGGAGTGTACAGTCTTTTATTGGCGAGCAGTACTTC CAWSVQSFIGEQYF
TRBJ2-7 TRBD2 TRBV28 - TGTGCCAGCGGACAACCGGGACTAGTTGACTACGAGCAGTACTTC CASGQPGLVDYEQYF
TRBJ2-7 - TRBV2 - TGTGCCAGCGGAGTTGCCTACGAGCAGTACTTC CASGVAYEQYF
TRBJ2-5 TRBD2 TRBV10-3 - TGTGCCATCAGTGTAGTAGCGGGAGGGGGAGAGACCCAGTACTTC CAISVVAGGGETQYF
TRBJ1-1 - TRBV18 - TGTGCCAGCTCACCACCCGGCGGGGAAGCTTTCTTT CASSPPGGEAFF
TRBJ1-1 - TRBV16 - TGTGCCAGCAGCCAATCTCGGGGTGGAAGGACTGAAGCTTTCTTT CASSQSRGGRTEAFF
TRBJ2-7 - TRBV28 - TGTGCCAGCAGTTTATGGGGGGGGGCCTCCGGCACCTACGAGCAGTACTTC CASSLWGGASGTYEQYF
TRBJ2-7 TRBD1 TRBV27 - TGTGCCAGCAGCCGGGACAGCGAGCAGTACTTC CASSRDSEQYF
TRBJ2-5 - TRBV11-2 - TGTGCCAGCAGCGTCATGGGAGGACAAGAGACCCAGTACTTC CASSVMGGQETQYF
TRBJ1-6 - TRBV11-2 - TGTGCCAGCAGCTTAGCTGCGGGACGCCCACCGAGTTCACCCCTCCACTTT CASSLAAGRPPSSPLHF
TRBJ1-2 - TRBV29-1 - TGCAGCGTCCGGATCGGGGGGAACGGAGGCTACACCTTC CSVRIGGNGGYTF
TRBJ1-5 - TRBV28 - TGTGCCAGCAGTTTCCCGGTTCCTAATCAGCCCCAGCATTTT CASSFPVPNQPQHF
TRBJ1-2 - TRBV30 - TGTGCCTGGATTGCGGCTGACTATGGCTACACCTTC CAWIAADYGYTF
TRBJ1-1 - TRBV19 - TGTGCCAGTAGTACGGGACATCCCACTGAAGCTTTCTTT CASSTGHPTEAFF
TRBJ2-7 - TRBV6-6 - TGTGCCAGCAGTTTTACAGGGTCTCTACACGAGCAGTACTTC CASSFTGSLHEQYF
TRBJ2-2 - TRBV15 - TGTGCCACCTCGGAGGGGCCACCCAACACCGGGGAGCTGTTTTTT CATSEGPPNTGELFF
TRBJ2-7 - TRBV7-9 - TGTGCCAGCAGCTTAATCGGTGCTGCCTACGAGCAGTACTTC CASSLIGAAYEQYF
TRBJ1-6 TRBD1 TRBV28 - TGTGCCAGCTCCACAGGGGTAAATTCACCCCTCCACTTT CASSTGVNSPLHF
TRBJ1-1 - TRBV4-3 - TGCGCCAGCAGCCAACCACCCGGGGGGGACACTGAAGCTTTCTTT CASSQPPGGDTEAFF
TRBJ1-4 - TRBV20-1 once TGCAGTGCTCTAGGCCCGAGGGCCCTGTTTTTT CSALGPRALFF
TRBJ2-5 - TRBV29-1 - TGCAGCGTTCTCAGGGGGGACACCCAAGAGACCCAGTACTTC CSVLRGDTQETQYF
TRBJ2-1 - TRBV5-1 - TGCGCCAGCAGCTTGTCCCTACCTACCTACAATGAGCAGTTCTTC CASSLSLPTYNEQFF
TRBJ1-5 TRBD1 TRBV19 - TGTGCCGGGCCGGACAGGTGGAGGGTTCAGCCCCAGCATTTT CAGPDRWRVQPQHF
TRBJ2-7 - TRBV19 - TGTGCCAGTAGTCTGGGCAACTCCTACGAGCAGTACTTC CASSLGNSYEQYF
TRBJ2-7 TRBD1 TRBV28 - TGTGCCAGCAGTCGGGACAGGGGGAAGAACGAGCAGTACTTC CASSRDRGKNEQYF
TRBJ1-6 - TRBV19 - TGTGCCAGTAGTATCCAGGGGCTCCGTTCACCCCTCCACTTT CASSIQGLRSPLHF
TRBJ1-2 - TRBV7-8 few TGTGCCAGCAGCACCCAGGGGATCAACTATGGCTACACCTTC CASSTQGINYGYTF
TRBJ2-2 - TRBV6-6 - TGTGCCAGCAGTGCAGGACTAAAGAACACCGGGGAGCTGTTTTTT CASSAGLKNTGELFF
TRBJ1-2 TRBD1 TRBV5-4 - TGTGCCAGCAGCTTGCTCGACAGGGATCTATTTGGCTACACCTTC CASSLLDRDLFGYTF
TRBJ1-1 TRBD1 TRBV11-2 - TGTGCCAGCAGCCCCTTCTGGGACAGGGGGAACACTGAAGCTTTCTTT CASSPFWDRGNTEAFF
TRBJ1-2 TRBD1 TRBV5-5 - TGTGCCAGCAGCTATGACAGGGAGGATGGCTACACCTTC CASSYDREDGYTF
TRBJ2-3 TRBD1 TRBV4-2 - TGTGCCAGCAGCCAAGGGGACAGGGGCGACGGCACAGATACGCAGTATTTT CASSQGDRGDGTDTQYF
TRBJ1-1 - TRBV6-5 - TGTGCCAGCAGTTACCGGGGAAGGAGGTCGAACACTGAAGCTTTCTTT CASSYRGRRSNTEAFF
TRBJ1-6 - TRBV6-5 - TGTGCCAGCAGTTACTCCACCCAGGGCGTGGGGTCACCCCTCCACTTT CASSYSTQGVGSPLHF